The 14 T cell receptor beta chains listed next were all sequenced from one sample in a study of Tregs in tolerant kidney transplant recipients. Recipients received nonmyeloablative bone marrow transplants from related graft donors, with transient mixed chimerism. Some clones are missing from TCRdb's copy, which holds only in-frame ones; the method was immunoSEQ multiplex PCR. The data contain roughly 64,000 clones, about 89% of them singletons. The input for sequencing was CD4+ T cells from blood (PBMCs), taken 6 months after the transplant. The receptors shown here come from a human patient who received a combined kidney and bone marrow transplant. Some T cells may have originated in the graft donor.

The genes are TRBV5-1 and TRBJ2-1; D possibly corresponds to TRBD1 (6 bases). V dropped 2 bases and J dropped 9 bases, with 24 bases sitting between them. The length of the CDR3 is 17 residues. Germline V gives CDR1 SGHRS, CDR2 YFSETQ. The CDR3 sequence is CASSFQGPGHVIGEQFF. The CDR3 bases are TGCGCCAGCAGCTTTCAGGGACCGGGACACGTAATCGGTGAGCAGTTCTTC.

The chain couples TRBV7-2 to TRBJ2-7; D perhaps matches TRBD2 (6 bases). CDR1 and CDR2 (germline): SGHTA, FQGNSA. Trimming removed 2 bases at V and 7 bases at J, with 12 bases between. The CDR3 extends over 13 amino acids. CDR3: CASSLTSRREQYF. In DNA form, the CDR3 reads TGTGCCAGCAGCTTAACTAGCAGACGGGAGCAGTACTTC.

This chain connects TRBV10-3 to TRBJ2-5, with TRBD2 as a possible D gene (5 bases). V lost 0 bases, J lost 2 bases, and 10 bases lay in between. The CDR3 loop spans 15 amino acids. Per the germline V gene, CDR1 is ENHRY and CDR2 is SYGVKD. CDR3 residues: CAISESPSRQETQYF. CDR3 sequence (DNA): TGTGCCATCAGTGAGTCCCCTAGCCGGCAAGAGACCCAGTACTTC.

V and J are TRBV11-1 and TRBJ2-7; no definite D call. Germline CDR1 SGHAT, CDR2 FQDESV (reference sequence). CDR3 length: 11 residues. Trimming left V 4 bases short and J 2 bases short, with 3 bases between. The CDR3 DNA is TGTGCCAGCAGCTCAGCCTACGAGCAGTACTTC. Translated: CASSSAYEQYF. Full variable domain (rest looked up from reference TRBV11-1 and TRBJ2-7): EAEVAQSPRYKITEKSQAVAFWCDPISGHATLYWYRQILGQGPELLVQFQDESVVDDSQLPKDRFSAERLKGVDSTLKIQPAELGDSAMYLCASSSAYEQYFGPGTRLTVT.

The table lists this clone with a count of one. The chain recombines TRBV29-1 with TRBJ1-1, with 8 bases that match TRBD1. CDR1 is SQVTM, CDR2 ANQGSEA, per germline. Trimming removed 5 bases from V and 8 bases from J; junction bases left unmatched: 4. The CDR3 runs to 11 residues. The CDR3 protein is CSVWTGFEAFF. In DNA, the CDR3 is TGCAGCGTTTGGACAGGGTTCGAAGCTTTCTTT. Looking up the rest from reference TRBV29-1 and TRBJ1-1 gives the full variable domain: SAVISQKPSRDICQRGTSLTIQCQVDSQVTMMFWYRQQPGQSLTLIATANQGSEATYESGFVIDKFPISRPNLTFSTLTVSNMSPEDSSIYLCSVWTGFEAFFGQGTRLTVV.

This clone has just one count. This sequence joins TRBV2 and TRBJ2-2, with D possibly matching TRBD1 (6 bases). The CDR3 covers 16 residues. The V and J ends lost 4 bases and 4 bases respectively, with 16 bases between them. In germline, CDR1 is SNHLY, CDR2 FYNNEI. The CDR3 reads CASSVRQVFFTGELFF. CDR3 DNA sequence: TGTGCCAGCAGTGTTCGACAGGTATTCTTCACCGGGGAGCTGTTTTTT. The complete variable domain, with remaining parts taken from reference TRBV2 and TRBJ2-2, reads EPEVTQTPSHQVTQMGQEVILRCVPISNHLYFYWYRQILGQKVEFLVSFYNNEISEKSEIFDDQFSVERPDGSNFTLKIRSTKLEDSAMYFCASSVRQVFFTGELFFGEGSRLTVL.

This chain joins TRBV10-3 and TRBJ2-7, with TRBD2 matching over 8 bases. Germline V gene data show CDR1 as ENHRY and CDR2 as SYGVKD. V trimming: 7 bases; J trimming: 5 bases; junction bases outside the gene matches: 10. The CDR3 runs to 14 residues. CDR3 sequence: CAINQNGGAHEQYF. The CDR3, as DNA: TGTGCCATCAACCAGAACGGGGGGGCCCACGAGCAGTACTTC.

This chain links TRBV7-2 with TRBJ2-2; the D gene is possibly TRBD2 (6 bases). This CDR3 has 17 residues. V shed 0 bases and J shed 5 bases, with 16 bases lying between them. Germline CDR1 is SGHTA and CDR2 is FQGNSA. The CDR3 DNA reads as TGTGCCAGCAGCTTAGCCGGGGAGGCGCGAGAAACCGGGGAGCTGTTTTTT. The encoded protein is CASSLAGEARETGELFF.

The CDR3 DNA is TGTGCCAGCAGTGCGGACAGGGCCCGGGTTAACTATGGCTACACCTTC. It yields the protein CASSADRARVNYGYTF. This sequence joins TRBV6-6 and TRBJ1-2; 8 bases map to TRBD1. The germline V gene encodes CDR1 MNHNY and CDR2 SVGAGI (reference sequence). J was trimmed by 1 base and V by 5 bases; bases with no gene match: 9. The CDR3 contains 16 residues.

The chain is built from TRBV7-9 and TRBJ2-5, with 8 nucleotides matching TRBD2. CDR3 size: 16 residues. Germline CDR1 reads SEHNR; CDR2 reads FQNEAQ (reference sequence). With 7 bases clipped from V and 1 base from J, the junction kept 11 bases outside the gene matches. The CDR3: CASIPNEREPQETQYF. In DNA, the CDR3 is TGTGCCAGCATCCCTAATGAGCGGGAGCCCCAAGAGACCCAGTACTTC.

The chain is built from TRBV7-8 and TRBJ1-2, with D possibly being TRBD1 (5 bases). Germline V gives CDR1 SGHVS, CDR2 FQNEAQ. Trimming shortened V by 1 base and J by 0 bases, and 15 bases separated the two germline ends. CDR3 size: 17 residues. CDR3 nucleotide sequence: TGTGCCAGCAGCTTAGTGCGGCAGCCGACAGCTAACTATGGCTACACCTTC. Protein: CASSLVRQPTANYGYTF.

The CDR3 here is CASSLVQGSSGYTF. The CDR3 DNA is TGTGCCAGCAGCTTAGTACAGGGGTCTTCTGGCTACACCTTC. The chain recombines TRBV7-8 with TRBJ1-2; TRBD1 aligns across 7 bases. After removal of 1 base from V and 7 bases from J, the junction contained 6 bases not matched to a gene. The CDR3 is 14 amino acids. Germline values: CDR1 SGHVS, CDR2 FQNEAQ.

To note about this clone: One end of the junction varies from germline; a read error may be responsible. The rearrangement links TRBV10-3 to TRBJ2-1, with 9 positions matching TRBD1. This CDR3 has 17 residues. The germline CDR1 and CDR2 sequences are ENHRY and SYGVKD. CDR3 nucleotide sequence: TGTGCCATCAGGGATCCGGGACAGGGCCCCCCCTACGATGAGCAGTTCTTC. Its protein is CAIRDPGQGPPYDEQFF.

CDR3 sequence: CASSLARETQYF. The CDR3 region has the DNA TGTGCCAGCAGCTTAGCTCGTGAGACCCAGTACTTC. The chain is built from TRBV7-9 and TRBJ2-5; D is ambiguous. V was clipped by 0 bases and J by 5 bases, with 4 bases between them. This CDR3 region has 12 residues. Germline V gene sequence: CDR1 SEHNR, CDR2 FQNEAQ (reference sequence).